This T cell receptor (beta chain) was profiled in a study of spatial heterogeneity in lung cancer. Overall study: PBMC collected at follow-up were sequenced when available, a median of approximately two years after resection. Consistent detection of more beta-chain than alpha-chain sequences was observed.

Unique molecular identifiers tagged every individual TCR cDNA molecule. TCRdb itself ran the 5' RACE reads through MiXCR, one entry per CDR3 protein. Here the sample spans 95,000 to 130,000 distinct CDR3 sequences, 12% being singletons. CDR1 and CDR2 from the germline V gene are ENHRY and SYGVKD. This CDR3 has 18 residues. V lost 0 bases, J lost 2 bases, and 6 bases stayed unmatched. Regarding time point: blood at routine non-recurrence follow-up after resection. Unsorted whole RNA samples from tumor, nontumor lung or frozen PBMC were sequenced. Study conclusions and caveats: Relative to follow-up, resection was when ubiquitous expanded tumor TCRs appeared more in blood.

Regarding this clonotype: Its antigen is currently unknown.

This material consisted of PBMCs, taken at follow-up. The genes are TRBV10-3 and TRBJ2-3; 12 bases agree with TRBD2. The source is a male donor with early-stage non-small cell lung cancer. As DNA, the CDR3 is TGTGCCATCAGTGAGTCGATCGGACTAGCGGGGTACACAGATACGCAGTATTTT. It specifies CAISESIGLAGYTDTQYF.